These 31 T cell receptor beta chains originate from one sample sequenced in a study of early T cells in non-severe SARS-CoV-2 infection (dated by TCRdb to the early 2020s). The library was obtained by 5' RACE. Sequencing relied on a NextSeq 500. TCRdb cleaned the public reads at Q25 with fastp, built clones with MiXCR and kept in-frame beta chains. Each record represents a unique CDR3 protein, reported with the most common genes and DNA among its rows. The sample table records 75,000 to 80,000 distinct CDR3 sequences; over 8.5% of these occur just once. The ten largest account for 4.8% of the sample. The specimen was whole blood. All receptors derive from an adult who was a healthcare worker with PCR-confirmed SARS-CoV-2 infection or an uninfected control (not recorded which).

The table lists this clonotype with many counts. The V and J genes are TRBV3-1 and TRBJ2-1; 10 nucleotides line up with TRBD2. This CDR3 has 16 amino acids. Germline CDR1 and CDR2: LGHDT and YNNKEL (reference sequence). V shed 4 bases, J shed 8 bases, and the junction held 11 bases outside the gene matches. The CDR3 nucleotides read TGTGCCAGCAGCCTCCTGGGGGCTAGCGGGAGCGATGAGCAGTTCTTC. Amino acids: CASSLLGASGSDEQFF.

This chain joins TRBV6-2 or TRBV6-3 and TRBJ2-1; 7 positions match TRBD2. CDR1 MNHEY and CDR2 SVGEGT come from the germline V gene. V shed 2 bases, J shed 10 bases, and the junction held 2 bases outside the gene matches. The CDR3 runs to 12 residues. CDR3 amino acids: CASSYGRGEQFF. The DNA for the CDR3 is TGTGCCAGCAGTTACGGGAGGGGCGAGCAGTTCTTC.

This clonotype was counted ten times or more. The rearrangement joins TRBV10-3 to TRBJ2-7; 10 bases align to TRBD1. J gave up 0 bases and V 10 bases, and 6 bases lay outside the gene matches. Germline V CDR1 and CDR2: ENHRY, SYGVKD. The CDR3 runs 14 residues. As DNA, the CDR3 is TGTGCCACCCGCGGGACAGGGGCCTCCTACGAGCAGTACTTC. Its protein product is CATRGTGASYEQYF.

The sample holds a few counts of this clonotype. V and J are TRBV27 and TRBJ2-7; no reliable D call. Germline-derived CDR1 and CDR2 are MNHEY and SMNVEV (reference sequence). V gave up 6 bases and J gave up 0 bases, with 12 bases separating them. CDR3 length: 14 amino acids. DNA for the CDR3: TGTGCCAGCAGGGTCCTCTGGGGCTCCTACGAGCAGTACTTC. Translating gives CASRVLWGSYEQYF.

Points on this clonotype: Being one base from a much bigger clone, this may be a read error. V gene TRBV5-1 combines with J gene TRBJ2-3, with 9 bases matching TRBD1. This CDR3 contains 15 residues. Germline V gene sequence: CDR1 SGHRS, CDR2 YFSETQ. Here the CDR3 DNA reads TGCGCCAGCAGGGGGACAGGGCTTAGCACAGATACGAAGTATTTT. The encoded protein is CASRGTGLSTDTKYF.

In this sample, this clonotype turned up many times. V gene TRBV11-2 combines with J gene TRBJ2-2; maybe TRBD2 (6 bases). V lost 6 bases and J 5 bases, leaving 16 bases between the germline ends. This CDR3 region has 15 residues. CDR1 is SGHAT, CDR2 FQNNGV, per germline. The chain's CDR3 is CASSSSAWYTGELFF. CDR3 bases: TGTGCCAGCAGTTCTAGCGCCTGGTATACCGGGGAGCTGTTTTTT.

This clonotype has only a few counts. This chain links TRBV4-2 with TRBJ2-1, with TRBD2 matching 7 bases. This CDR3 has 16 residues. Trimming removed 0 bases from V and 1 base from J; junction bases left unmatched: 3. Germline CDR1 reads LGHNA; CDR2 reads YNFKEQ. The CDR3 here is CASSQEGGRSYNEQFF. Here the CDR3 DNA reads TGTGCCAGCAGCCAAGAGGGAGGGCGGTCCTACAATGAGCAGTTCTTC.

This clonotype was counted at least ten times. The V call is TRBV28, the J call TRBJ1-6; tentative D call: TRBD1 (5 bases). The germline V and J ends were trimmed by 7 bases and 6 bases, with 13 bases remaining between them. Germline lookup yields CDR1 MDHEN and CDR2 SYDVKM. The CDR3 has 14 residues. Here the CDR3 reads CASNDSYFNSPLHF. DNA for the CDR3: TGTGCCAGCAACGACAGCTACTTTAATTCACCCCTCCACTTT.

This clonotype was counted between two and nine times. This CDR3 reads CSVKGAGRSNEQFF. Here the CDR3 DNA reads TGCAGTGTTAAGGGGGCGGGACGCTCCAATGAGCAGTTCTTC. The V and J genes are TRBV20-1 and TRBJ2-1; maybe TRBD1 (7 bases). The CDR3 is 14 residues long. Germline CDR1 DFQATT, CDR2 SNEGSKA (reference sequence). The V end was cut by 7 bases, the J end by 6 bases, with 19 bases between.

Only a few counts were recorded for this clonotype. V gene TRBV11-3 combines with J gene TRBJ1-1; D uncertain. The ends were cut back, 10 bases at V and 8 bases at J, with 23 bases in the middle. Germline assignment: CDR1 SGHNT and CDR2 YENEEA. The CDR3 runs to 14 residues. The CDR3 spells CATVLGPADGEAFF. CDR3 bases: TGTGCCACCGTCCTGGGTCCGGCAGACGGAGAAGCTTTCTTT.

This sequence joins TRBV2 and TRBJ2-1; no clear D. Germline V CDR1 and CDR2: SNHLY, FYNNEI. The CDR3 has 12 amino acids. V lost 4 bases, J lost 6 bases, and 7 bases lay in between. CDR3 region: CASSAQANEQFF. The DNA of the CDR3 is TGTGCCAGCAGTGCCCAGGCCAATGAGCAGTTCTTC.

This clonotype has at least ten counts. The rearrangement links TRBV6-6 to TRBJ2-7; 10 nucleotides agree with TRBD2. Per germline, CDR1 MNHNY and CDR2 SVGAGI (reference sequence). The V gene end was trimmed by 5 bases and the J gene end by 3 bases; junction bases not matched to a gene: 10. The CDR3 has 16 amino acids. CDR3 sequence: CASSPDGTSDIYEQYF. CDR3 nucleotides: TGTGCCAGCAGTCCGGACGGGACTAGCGATATCTACGAGCAGTACTTC.

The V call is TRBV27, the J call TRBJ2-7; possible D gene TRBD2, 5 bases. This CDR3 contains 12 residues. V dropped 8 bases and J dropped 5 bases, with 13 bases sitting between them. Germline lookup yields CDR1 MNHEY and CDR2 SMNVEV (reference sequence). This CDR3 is CASSRGTHEQYF. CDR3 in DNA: TGTGCCAGCTCACGGGGAACCCACGAGCAGTACTTC.

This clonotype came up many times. CDR3 sequence: CASSLTPTEAFF. The CDR3 DNA sequence: TGTGCCAGCAGTTTAACCCCGACTGAAGCTTTCTTT. This chain links TRBV12-3 or TRBV12-4 with TRBJ1-1; D gene unclear. The CDR3 covers 12 residues. Trimming shortened V by 2 bases and J by 5 bases, and 6 bases separated the two germline ends.

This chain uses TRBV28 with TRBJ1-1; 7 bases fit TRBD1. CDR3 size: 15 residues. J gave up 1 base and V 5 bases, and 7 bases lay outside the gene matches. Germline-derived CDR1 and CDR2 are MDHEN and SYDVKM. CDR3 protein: CASSPPGTANTEAFF. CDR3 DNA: TGTGCCAGCAGTCCGCCCGGGACAGCGAACACTGAAGCTTTCTTT.

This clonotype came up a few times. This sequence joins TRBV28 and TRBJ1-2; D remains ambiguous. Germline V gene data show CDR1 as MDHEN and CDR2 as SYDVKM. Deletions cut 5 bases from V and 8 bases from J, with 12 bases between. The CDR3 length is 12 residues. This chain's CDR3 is CASSPQFIGYTF. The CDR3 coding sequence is TGTGCCAGCAGTCCTCAATTTATCGGCTACACCTTC.

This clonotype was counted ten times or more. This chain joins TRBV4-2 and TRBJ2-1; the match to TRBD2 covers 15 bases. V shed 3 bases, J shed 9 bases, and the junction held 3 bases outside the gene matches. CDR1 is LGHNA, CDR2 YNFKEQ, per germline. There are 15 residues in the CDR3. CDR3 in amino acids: CASSQGLAGGIEQFF. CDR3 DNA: TGTGCCAGCAGCCAGGGACTAGCGGGAGGCATTGAGCAGTTCTTC.

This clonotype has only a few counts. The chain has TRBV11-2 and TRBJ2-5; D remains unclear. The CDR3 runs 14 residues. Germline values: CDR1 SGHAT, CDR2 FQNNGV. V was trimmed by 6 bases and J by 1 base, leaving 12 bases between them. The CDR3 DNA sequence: TGTGCCAGCAGGTTCCCTGGCAGCCAAGAGACCCAGTACTTC. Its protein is CASRFPGSQETQYF.

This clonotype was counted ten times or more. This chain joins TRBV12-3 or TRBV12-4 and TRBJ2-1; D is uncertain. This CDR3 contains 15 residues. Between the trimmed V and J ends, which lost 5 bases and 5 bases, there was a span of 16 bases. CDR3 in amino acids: CASSPEEGRNNEQFF. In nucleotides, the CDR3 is TGTGCCAGCAGTCCTGAGGAAGGCCGTAACAATGAGCAGTTCTTC.

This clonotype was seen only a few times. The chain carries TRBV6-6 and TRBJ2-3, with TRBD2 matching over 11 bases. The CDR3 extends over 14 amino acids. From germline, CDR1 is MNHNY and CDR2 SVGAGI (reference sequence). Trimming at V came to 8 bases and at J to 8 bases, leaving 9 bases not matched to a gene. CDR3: CASSGTSGLGTQYF. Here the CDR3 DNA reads TGTGCCAGCTCAGGGACTAGCGGTCTGGGTACGCAGTATTTT.

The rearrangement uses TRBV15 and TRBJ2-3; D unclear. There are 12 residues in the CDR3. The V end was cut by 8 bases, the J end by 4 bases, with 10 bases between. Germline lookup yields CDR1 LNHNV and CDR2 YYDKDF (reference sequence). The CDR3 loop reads CATGVPSDTQYF. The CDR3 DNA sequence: TGTGCCACCGGTGTTCCTTCAGATACGCAGTATTTT.

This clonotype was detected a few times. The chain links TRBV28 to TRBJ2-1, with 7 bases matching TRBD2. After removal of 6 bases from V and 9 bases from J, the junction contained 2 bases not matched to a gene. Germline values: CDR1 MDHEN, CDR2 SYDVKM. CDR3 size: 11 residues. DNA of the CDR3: TGTGCCAGCAGGCGGGAGAGTGAGCAGTTCTTC. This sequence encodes CASRRESEQFF.

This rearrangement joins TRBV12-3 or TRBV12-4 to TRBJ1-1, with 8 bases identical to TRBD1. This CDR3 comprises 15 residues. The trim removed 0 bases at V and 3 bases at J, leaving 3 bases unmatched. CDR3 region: CASSLADRGDTEAFF. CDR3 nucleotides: TGTGCCAGCAGTTTAGCCGACAGGGGAGACACTGAAGCTTTCTTT.

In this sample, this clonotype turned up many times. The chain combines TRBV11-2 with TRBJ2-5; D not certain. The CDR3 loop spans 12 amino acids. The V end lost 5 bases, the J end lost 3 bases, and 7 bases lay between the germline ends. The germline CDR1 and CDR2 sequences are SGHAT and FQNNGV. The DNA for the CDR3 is TGTGCCAGCAGCGAAGTAGAAGAGACCCAGTACTTC. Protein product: CASSEVEETQYF.

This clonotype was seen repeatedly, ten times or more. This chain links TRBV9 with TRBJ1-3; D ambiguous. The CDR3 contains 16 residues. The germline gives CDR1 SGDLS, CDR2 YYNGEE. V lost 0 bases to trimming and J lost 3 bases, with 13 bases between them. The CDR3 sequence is CASSVGRAPVGNTIYF. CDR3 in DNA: TGTGCCAGCAGCGTAGGAAGAGCTCCGGTTGGAAACACCATATATTTT.

In DNA, the CDR3 is TGTGCCAGCGGACAGGGGGCGAACACCGGGGAGCTGTTTTTT. Amino acid sequence: CASGQGANTGELFF. The chain has TRBV6-1 and TRBJ2-2; TRBD1 agrees at 10 bases. This CDR3 has 14 residues. The germline CDR1 and CDR2 sequences are MNHNS and SASEGT. With 8 bases clipped from V and 0 bases from J, the junction kept 0 bases outside the gene matches.

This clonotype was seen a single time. The CDR3 protein is CASSYSGSSNTGELFF. The CDR3 DNA reads TGTGCCAGCAGTTACTCGGGGAGCTCTAACACCGGGGAGCTGTTTTTT. The chain combines TRBV6-5 with TRBJ2-2; D might be TRBD2 (5 bases). The germline V gene encodes CDR1 MNHEY and CDR2 SVGAGI. Trimming left V 0 bases short and J 2 bases short, with 10 bases between. This CDR3 contains 16 residues.

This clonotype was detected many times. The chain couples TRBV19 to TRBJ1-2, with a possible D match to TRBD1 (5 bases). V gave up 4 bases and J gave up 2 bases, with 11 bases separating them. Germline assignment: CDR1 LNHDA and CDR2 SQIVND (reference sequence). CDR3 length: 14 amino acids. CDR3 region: CASSNSGGNYGYTF. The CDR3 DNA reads TGTGCCAGTAGTAACTCCGGGGGGAACTATGGCTACACCTTC.

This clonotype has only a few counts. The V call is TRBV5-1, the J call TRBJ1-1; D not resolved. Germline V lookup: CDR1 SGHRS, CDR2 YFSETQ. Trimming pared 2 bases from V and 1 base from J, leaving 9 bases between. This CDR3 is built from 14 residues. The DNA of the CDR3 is TGCGCCAGCAGCTTTCGGGGAGAGAACACTGAAGCTTTCTTT. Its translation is CASSFRGENTEAFF.

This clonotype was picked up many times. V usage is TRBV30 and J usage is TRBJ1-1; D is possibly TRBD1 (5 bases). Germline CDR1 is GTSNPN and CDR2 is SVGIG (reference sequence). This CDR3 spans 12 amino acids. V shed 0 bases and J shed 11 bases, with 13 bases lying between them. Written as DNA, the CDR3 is TGTGCCTGGAGTGTACAGGTGGGTCAGGCTTTCTTT. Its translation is CAWSVQVGQAFF.

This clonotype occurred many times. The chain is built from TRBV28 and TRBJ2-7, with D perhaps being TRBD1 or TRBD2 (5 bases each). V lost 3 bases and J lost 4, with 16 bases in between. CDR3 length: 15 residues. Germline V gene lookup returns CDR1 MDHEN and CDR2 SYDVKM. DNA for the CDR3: TGTGCCAGCAGTTTTGGGACGCCTCCCCGGTACGAGCAGTACTTC. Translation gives CASSFGTPPRYEQYF.